This passage covers 14 T cell receptor beta chains from one sample sequenced in a study of blood T cell repertoires in COVID-19. Here immunoSEQ multiplex PCR was the method, and the copy in TCRdb shows in-frame clones only, minus some. This sample has 350,000 or so clones, with around 87% found just once. Material: peripheral blood. The source is a woman aged 25 to 39 with COVID-19, enrolled during active disease.

The rearrangement joins TRBV7-2 to TRBJ1-6; 8 nucleotides match TRBD1. The J segment lost 12 bases and the V segment lost 6 bases, leaving 10 bases of the junction unmatched. The CDR3 is 14 amino acids. Per the germline V gene, CDR1 is SGHTA and CDR2 is FQGNSA. CDR3 region: CASSSQGVLQPLHF. The CDR3 DNA reads as TGTGCCAGCAGTTCACAGGGGGTTCTTCAACCCCTCCACTTT.

This chain uses TRBV28 with TRBJ2-1; TRBD2 agrees at 14 bases. The CDR3 has 19 residues. Germline CDR1 and CDR2: MDHEN and SYDVKM. V shed 2 bases, J shed 4 bases, and the junction held 10 bases outside the gene matches. The CDR3 bases are TGTGCCAGCAGTTTAGGCTCTTGGACTAGCGGGAGGCAATACAATGAGCAGTTCTTC. The encoded protein is CASSLGSWTSGRQYNEQFF.

This chain uses TRBV10-3 with TRBJ1-4, with D hard to call. Trimming removed 3 bases at V and 0 bases at J, with 5 bases between. CDR3 length: 14 amino acids. From germline, CDR1 is ENHRY and CDR2 SYGVKD. CDR3 residues: CAISDQTTNEKLFF. The CDR3 nucleotides are TGTGCCATCAGTGATCAGACAACTAATGAAAAACTGTTTTTT.

The rearrangement joins TRBV27 to TRBJ2-5; unclear D gene. V gave up 5 bases and J gave up 0 bases, with 7 bases separating them. The CDR3 consists of 13 residues. The germline V gene has CDR1 MNHEY and CDR2 SMNVEV (reference sequence). In nucleotides, the CDR3 is TGTGCCAGCAGTGGGCCTGACCAAGAGACCCAGTACTTC. Residues: CASSGPDQETQYF.

About this clone: Sequence at one end of the junction differs from germline and may be a read error. The V and J genes are TRBV2 and TRBJ2-1; the D gene is possibly TRBD1 (5 bases). CDR3 length: 13 residues. Looked up from germline, CDR1 is SNHLY and CDR2 is FYNNEI. CDR3 residues: CAGRADSNNEQFF. The CDR3 DNA sequence: TGTGCCGGCAGGGCGGATAGCAACAATGAGCAGTTCTTC. The full variable domain, with the rest looked up from reference TRBV2 and TRBJ2-1, is EPEVTQTPSHQVTQMGQEVILRCVPISNHLYFYWYRQILGQKVEFLVSFYNNEISEKSEIFDDQFSVERPDGSNFTLKIRSTKLEDSAMYFCAGRADSNNEQFFGPGTRLTVL.

In its sample, this clone was seen a few times. The chain is built from TRBV6-1 and TRBJ2-7; TRBD2 matches 8 bases. With V trimmed by 2 bases and J by 1 base, 7 bases remained unmatched. The CDR3 runs 16 residues. Germline assignment: CDR1 MNHNS and CDR2 SASEGT. The DNA for the CDR3 is TGTGCCAGCAGTGAAAAGAGCGGGAGTGGTTCCTACGAGCAGTACTTC. Its translation: CASSEKSGSGSYEQYF.

V is TRBV30 and J is TRBJ2-3; possibly TRBD2 for D (6 bases). CDR1 GTSNPN and CDR2 SVGIG come from the germline V gene (reference sequence). V lost 0 bases and J lost 0, with 7 bases in between. The CDR3 loop spans 14 amino acids. The CDR3 loop reads CAWSVGGSTDTQYF. The CDR3, as DNA: TGTGCCTGGAGTGTGGGGGGAAGCACAGATACGCAGTATTTT.

The rearrangement links TRBV11-2 to TRBJ1-4; TRBD1 is a possible D gene (6 bases). The CDR3 consists of 13 residues. Germline CDR1 reads SGHAT; CDR2 reads FQNNGV. V was trimmed by 5 bases and J by 7 bases, leaving 11 bases between them. The CDR3 DNA follows: TGTGCCAGCAGCCTCAGGGGCATTGAAAAACTGTTTTTT. It codes for CASSLRGIEKLFF.

CDR3 in amino acids: CASRDLAGGVDTQYF. CDR3 sequence (DNA): TGTGCCAGCAGGGATCTAGCGGGAGGGGTAGATACGCAGTATTTT. The chain uses TRBV6-6 and TRBJ2-3; TRBD2 agrees at 12 bases. Germline V lookup: CDR1 MNHNY, CDR2 SVGAGI (reference sequence). This CDR3 has 15 residues. Trimming at V came to 6 bases and at J to 5 bases, leaving 6 bases not matched to a gene.

The rearrangement joins TRBV12-3 or TRBV12-4 to TRBJ1-6; D remains unclear. The length of the CDR3 is 12 residues. The germline V and J ends were trimmed by 6 bases and 13 bases, with 13 bases remaining between them. The CDR3 DNA reads TGTGCCAGCAGCCTCCCGGGAGGGCCCCTCCACTTT. Encoded protein: CASSLPGGPLHF.

The chain joins TRBV28 to TRBJ2-7, with TRBD1 as a possible D gene (5 bases). This CDR3 has 12 amino acids. V lost 5 bases and J lost 5, with 10 bases in between. Germline assignment: CDR1 MDHEN and CDR2 SYDVKM. CDR3: CASSVQGHEQYF. For the CDR3, the DNA is TGTGCCAGCAGTGTCCAGGGCCACGAGCAGTACTTC. Combining the CDR3 with reference TRBV28 and TRBJ2-7 gives the whole variable domain DVKVTQSSRYLVKRTGEKVFLECVQDMDHENMFWYRQDPGLGLRLIYFSYDVKMKEKGDIPEGYSVSREKKERFSLILESASTNQTSMYLCASSVQGHEQYFGPGTRLTVT.

The rearrangement uses TRBV6-5 and TRBJ1-4, with D maybe TRBD1 (5 bases). V lost 6 bases and J 7 bases, leaving 15 bases between the germline ends. CDR3 length: 14 residues. Per germline, CDR1 MNHEY and CDR2 SVGAGI. CDR3 DNA sequence: TGTGCCAGCAGCCCCACGGGGGGGAGTGAAAAACTGTTTTTT. Its protein product is CASSPTGGSEKLFF.

The gene calls are TRBV11-2 and TRBJ2-7, with TRBD2 as a possible D gene (6 bases). Trimming left V 0 bases short and J 4 bases short, with 19 bases between. The CDR3 has 17 amino acids. CDR1 is SGHAT and CDR2 is FQNNGV in the germline V gene. The CDR3 protein is CASSLERMAGQLYEQYF. The CDR3 coding sequence is TGTGCCAGCAGCTTAGAAAGGATGGCGGGGCAGCTGTACGAGCAGTACTTC. Together with reference TRBV11-2 and TRBJ2-7, the CDR3 gives the full variable domain: EAGVAQSPRYKIIEKRQSVAFWCNPISGHATLYWYQQILGQGPKLLIQFQNNGVVDDSQLPKDRFSAERLKGVDSTLKIQPAKLEDSAVYLCASSLERMAGQLYEQYFGPGTRLTVT.

This clone was seen only once. This rearrangement joins TRBV29-1 to TRBJ2-2; D possibly corresponds to TRBD1 (5 bases). The CDR3 spans 14 residues. Germline V gene data show CDR1 as SQVTM and CDR2 as ANQGSEA. Trimming cost V 0 bases and J 6 bases, with 11 bases left between them. DNA of the CDR3: TGCAGCGTTGAAGATGGGGCAGGGTCCGGGGAGCTGTTTTTT. Its protein product is CSVEDGAGSGELFF.